This TCR beta chain is from a study of blood T cell repertoires in COVID-19. Overall study context: Acute and convalescent COVID-19 samples came from the United States, Italy and Spain. PBMCs, B-cell-depleted T cells, or T cells provided the cDNA or gDNA that made up the material.

Deletions cut 6 bases from V and 10 bases from J, with 17 bases between. The length of the CDR3 is 13 residues. From germline, CDR1 is KGHDR and CDR2 SFDVKD. TCRdb keeps only in-frame clones here, not all; method: immunoSEQ multiplex PCR. Of over 50,000 clones in the sample, 88% are singletons; the top ten hold roughly 4%. Sequencing was done on a sample of peripheral blood. The sequence was collected from a man aged 50-59 years with active COVID-19. The V and J genes are TRBV24-1 and TRBJ1-2, with D perhaps TRBD1 (5 bases). The DNA of the CDR3 is TGTGCCACCAGTTCCTTACGCGGGGGAGACTACACCTTC. It translates to CATSSLRGGDYTF.